This T cell receptor beta chain was observed in a study of cytomegalovirus exposure and HLA in healthy donors (dated by TCRdb to 2017 to 2019). The study in broad terms: According to an earlier analysis of a few hundred of the donors, 150 million to 200 million T cells yielded 100 million or so unique TCR beta sequences and 250 to 350 Gb of sequence data. To decide whether each TCR beta V gene segment behaved as functional or pseudogenic, an earlier analysis of fewer than 750 of the donors relied on high-throughput TCR beta sequencing. To predict cytomegalovirus infection status, the study combined high-throughput TCR immunosequencing, statistical association of individual TCRs with disease status, and machine learning. To study patterns of TCR occurrence, a later analysis re-analyzed previously published TCR beta repertoires from around 660 donors and added high-resolution HLA genotyping. An early release covering just under 650 HLA-typed donors comprised about 300 gigabases of sequencing data and around 80 million unique TCR sequences. The T cell repertoires of around 730 subjects were profiled by immunosequencing and related to cytomegalovirus serostatus. In addition to the first cohort of 666 subjects, a separate validation cohort of around 110 different subjects was used. Every discovery cohort repertoire had been produced on one sequencing platform. On average, roughly 250,000 unique TCR beta nucleotide sequences were sequenced per donor among some 420 genotyped donors of the cohort, with roughly 20% of those sequences being non-productive. Rather than drawing on any new phenotypic data, the later analysis identified candidate immune exposures from TCR beta sequences and the way those sequences occurred across donors. The study aimed to test whether cataloging public T cell receptors could reveal signatures of past pathogen exposure. The genetic ancestry cluster associated with self-reported Caucasian donors included roughly four fifths of the roughly 400 genotyped donors. Typing coverage differed by locus: A, B, C, DRB1 and DQB1 were typed in about 620-640 donors, DQA1 in 500 to 550, DPA1 in approximately 600, and DPB1 in 450 to 480. A later genetic analysis used genome-wide SNP genotypes for about 65% of the roughly 670 donors, treating that subset as a discovery cohort. HLA typing covered class I and class II loci at four-digit resolution. Because of strong linkage in the cohort, a few DR-DQ haplotypes were treated as single units for association and clustering. Alongside the repertoire data, information on donor age, sex, ethnicity and CMV serostatus was compiled. The study at large found these results: Correlated functional status among segregating V segments might be attributable to linkage disequilibrium, but an unknown experimental factor could not be ruled out. In this cohort, only TCR beta chains were sequenced, and detectable features were limited by the absence of alpha or paired-chain data. A further reported finding was that TCR beta sequences accurately predicted the HLA-A and HLA-B alleles for most subjects in the first cohort. In vitro tests confirmed that a few of the cytomegalovirus-associated TCR beta chains recognize cytomegalovirus antigens. The classifier was reported to diagnose cytomegalovirus status with high specificity and sensitivity in both the original and validation cohorts. While some public TCRs were present in many individuals, most TCR sequences turned up only very rarely across donors. The authors suggested that the approach could potentially be extended to other disease states and immunological phenotypes. The study listed approximately 150 TCR beta chains as associated with cytomegalovirus. According to a later analysis, parvovirus B19, influenza, CMV and Epstein-Barr virus appeared linked to several top co-occurrence clusters. A cluster of highly shared sequence variants was judged likely to represent a technical artifact of the sequencing pipeline. Strong co-occurrence of HLA alleles, especially DR and DQ, made assigning TCR associations to individual alleles difficult. Compared with the approximately 670-donor mean, donors in an Asian-associated ancestry cluster had fewer N-insertions in productive TCRs, according to a later genetic analysis. A later analysis associated about 17,000 TCR beta sequences with specific HLA alleles at a false discovery rate of 0.05. Immune exposure information for the cohort was limited to CMV serostatus. Some IMGT-functional V segments, including TRBV6-2 and TRBV6-3, could not be distinguished by the 87-base-pair reads and were therefore excluded. Presence/absence analyses assumed roughly uniform sequencing depth across donors, an assumption that may not hold. In a later analysis, HLA-associated TCR beta chains were found to be more clonally expanded and to have lower generation probabilities than equally common non-associated chains. In an earlier analysis of some 550 of the donors, most TCR beta V segments were observed in productive rearrangements about 87% or about 30% of the time, broadly matching IMGT annotations. A later analysis found that TCR association rates varied across HLA loci, with DRB1 alleles showing the most associated TCRs and HLA-C alleles the fewest. An association between a missense DCLRE1C variant and V-gene and J-gene trimming of TCR beta chains was found in a later genetic analysis and replicated in an independent cohort. According to a later analysis, most CMV-associated TCR beta chains appeared to be HLA-restricted, and the HLA associations seemed to be driven largely by CMV exposure. HLA typing was unavailable for some donors at each locus, so association tests used only the typed subset. The earlier analysis of approximately 540 of the donors excluded roughly 17 rarely observed V segments, including chromosome 9 orphons, because counts were too low.

V ends up 4 bases short and J 0 bases short, with an unmatched junction base count of 5. Based on the germline V gene (reference sequence), the CDR1 and CDR2 sequences are SGHNT and YYREEE. The cysteine opens and the phenylalanine closes a CDR3 of 15 amino acids. Here the CDR3 DNA is all that survives: 45 bases in frame from base 1. The cohort consisted of approximately 670 healthy bone marrow donors. Cohort members were all nominally healthy when sampled, although unrecorded immune exposures were likely present. The donor tested CMV seronegative, placing the donor among the 352 seronegative members of the cohort. Each donor provided a peripheral blood sample, and peripheral blood mononuclear cells were used for TCR beta sequencing. The Qiagen DNeasy Blood Extraction Kit was used to extract genomic DNA from the blood cell samples. A word on this clone: It lacks a known antigen. No quality values exist for individual bases; no much larger clone is one base distant.

Library creation used the immunoSEQ multiplex PCR assay. For the multiplex PCR, a mixture combining 60 forward primers for TCR Vbeta segments and 13 reverse primers for TCR Jbeta segments was used. The CDR3 region of rearranged TCR beta genes was amplified from genomic DNA with a multiplex PCR assay. Amplified TCR beta libraries were sequenced as 87-base-pair reads on the Illumina HiSeq System. Under the source paper's analysis protocol: In a later analysis, roughly 80 million unique TCR beta chains were counted across the 650 to 700 repertoires, and around 10 million of these chains were shared by at least two donors. A nearest-neighbor algorithm error-corrected the raw reads and collapsed the reads into unique sequences, merging closely related sequences to remove PCR and sequencing errors. Alignment of CDR3 sequences to IMGT reference sequences was used to assign V, D and J gene segments. For a sequence to be retained, a match of at least six nucleotides to both a V gene segment and a J gene segment was required. Rearrangements were called productive when the CDR3 lacked stop codons and stayed in frame with V and J; all others were non-productive. Following IMGT convention, CDR3 was defined as the stretch from the second conserved V-encoded cysteine up to the conserved J-encoded phenylalanine. In an earlier analysis of around 640 of the donors, sequences lacking an unambiguous match to a single V gene segment were excluded. In an earlier analysis of almost 600 of the donors, a V segment was called functional when productive rearrangements were above 56.7%, and segregating when the standard deviation between donors exceeded 5%. A statistical classification framework was developed to diagnose cytomegalovirus status using the catalog of TCR beta chain sequences. A later analysis assigned V and J genes by comparing TCR nucleotide sequences with IMGT/GENE-DB human TR gene sequences. Using the TCRdist pipeline, a later analysis assigned CDR3 sequences along with most-parsimonious VDJ recombination scenarios. A later analysis defined each TCR beta chain by its CDR3 amino acid sequence plus V-gene family, and excluded reads lacking a unique V-gene family. In a later analysis, several hundred highly shared, low-generation-probability nucleotide sequences were removed to address suspected cross-contamination and a sequencing artifact. In a later analysis, a clonal expansion index for each public chain was calculated from normalized within-repertoire ranks of inferred template counts. Generation probabilities in a later analysis came from a VDJ recombination model fitted to out-of-frame rearrangements, and those results were checked against IGoR. In a later analysis, TCR-TCR, TCR-HLA and TCR-CMV co-occurrence was scored with hypergeometric tests, and a repertoire-size bias correction was applied to TCR pairs. A later analysis estimated false discovery rates by permuting HLA or CMV assignments 20 times. A later analysis grouped co-occurring TCRs with DBSCAN, adding TCRdist sequence similarity when clustering within HLA-allele-positive subsets. Repertoires with fewer than 30,000 or more than 120,000 public chains were left out of co-occurrence clustering, as were four to six repertoires with anomalous nucleotide sharing. Held by TCRdb, this immuneACCESS table contains in-frame sequences only and omits some clones. Under half of the omission traces to an unresolved V gene where checked; the cause of the rest is unknown. V, J and clone size derive from that table, while D and trimming were established from the DNA sequence. The sample data list over 200,000 clones, and roughly four fifths of these were observed just once. About 0.58% of the sample comes from the top ten.

The sample comprised PBMCs. Recombination joined TRBV5-4 with TRBJ2-3, and TRBD1 aligns with 7 junction nucleotides. The origin of this receptor is a woman aged 35 to 49 in good health and CMV-seronegative. The sequenced DNA: TGTGCCAGCAGCCGAGGGACAGTAAGCACAGATACGCAGTATTTT. This translates into CASSRGTVSTDTQYF.